The following is a T cell receptor (beta chain) sequence with its context. Study processing details: It was from reference gene primer amplification that nucleated cell counts were estimated. The table came from immunoSEQ multiplex PCR; TCRdb's copy has only in-frame clones and leaves some out. The V and J calls and clone size come from that table; D and trimming were worked out from the DNA. The data contain 100,000 or so clones, roughly 82% of them singletons. Germline values: CDR1 MNHNY, CDR2 SVGAGI (reference sequence). The ends were cut back, 2 bases at V and 4 bases at J, with 6 bases in the middle. The CDR3 is 13 residues long. The data derive from a study of blood T cell repertoires in COVID-19. Looking at the study overall: The samples span acute and convalescent COVID-19 from the United States, Italy and Spain.

V gene TRBV6-6 combines with J gene TRBJ1-5; D is ambiguous. This TCR was sampled from a man in his sixties or seventies with active or convalescent COVID-19. Sequenced input: peripheral blood. CDR3: CASSYGENQPQHF. CDR3 coding DNA: TGTGCCAGCAGTTACGGAGAGAATCAGCCCCAGCATTTT.